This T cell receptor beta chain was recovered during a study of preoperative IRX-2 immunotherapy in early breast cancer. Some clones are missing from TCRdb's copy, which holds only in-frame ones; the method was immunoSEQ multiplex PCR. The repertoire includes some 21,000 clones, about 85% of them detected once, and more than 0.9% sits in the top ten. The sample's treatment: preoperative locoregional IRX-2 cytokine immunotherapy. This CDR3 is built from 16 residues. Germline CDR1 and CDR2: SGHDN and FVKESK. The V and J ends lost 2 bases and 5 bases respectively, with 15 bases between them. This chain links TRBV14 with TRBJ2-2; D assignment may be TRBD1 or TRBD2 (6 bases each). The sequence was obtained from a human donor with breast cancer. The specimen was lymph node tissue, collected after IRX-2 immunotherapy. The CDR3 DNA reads TGTGCCAGCAGCCAATATCGGGGGCGCTGGACCGGGGAGCTGTTTTTT. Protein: CASSQYRGRWTGELFF.